These 12 T cell receptor beta chains were all obtained from the same sample, sequenced in a study of shared clonotypes between healthy human individuals. TCRdb's table, derived via immunoSEQ multiplex PCR, lists solely in-frame clones and lacks some. Of about 1.5 million clones detected, around 98% appear once; the ten largest clones hold roughly 0.45%. Material for sequencing was naive CD4+ T cells sorted from blood. Noted subset: CD45RA+ positively selected. The receptors were sampled from a man aged 25 to 40 in good health.

V and J are TRBV10-3 and TRBJ2-3; D may be TRBD1 (5 bases). The CDR3 has 13 amino acids. Trimming took off 7 bases at V and 1 base at J, with 9 bases between the two ends. Germline V gene data show CDR1 as ENHRY and CDR2 as SYGVKD. CDR3 region: CAINGAGTDTQYF. DNA for the CDR3: TGTGCCATCAATGGGGCTGGCACAGATACGCAGTATTTT.

The rearrangement links TRBV7-9 to TRBJ2-5; D is undetermined. This CDR3 is built from 14 residues. Germline CDR1 and CDR2: SEHNR and FQNEAQ (reference sequence). V was clipped by 3 bases and J by 5 bases, with 13 bases between them. The CDR3 reads CASSLEKSRETQYF. The CDR3 region has the DNA TGTGCCAGCAGCTTGGAGAAGAGTAGGGAGACCCAGTACTTC.

On this clone itself: This same CDR3 is encoded by further DNA sequences in the sample. This chain uses TRBV5-1 with TRBJ1-3, with D possibly matching TRBD1 (5 bases). The CDR3 runs 15 residues. Germline CDR1 and CDR2: SGHRS and YFSETQ. Trimming cost V 0 bases and J 4 bases, with 11 bases left between them. CDR3: CASSLGRGSGNTIYF. The CDR3 bases are TGCGCCAGCAGCTTGGGGAGGGGATCGGGAAACACCATATATTTT.

This chain uses TRBV11-2 with TRBJ2-1, with TRBD2 matching over 12 bases. J gave up 9 bases and V 3 bases, and 9 bases lay outside the gene matches. This CDR3 has 16 residues. CDR1 SGHAT and CDR2 FQNNGV come from the germline V gene. The CDR3 loop reads CASSFALAGGPSEQFF. The DNA of the CDR3 is TGTGCCAGCAGCTTCGCTCTAGCGGGAGGGCCTAGTGAGCAGTTCTTC.

This chain connects TRBV28 to TRBJ2-7; the D gene is possibly TRBD2 (5 bases). CDR3 length equals 14 residues. The V end was cut by 2 bases, the J end by 3 bases, with 11 bases between. Germline-derived CDR1 and CDR2 are MDHEN and SYDVKM. The CDR3 bases are TGTGCCAGCAGTTTACGACTACCTGGCTACGAGCAGTACTTC. Protein: CASSLRLPGYEQYF.

The chain combines TRBV6-1 with TRBJ2-1; 11 nucleotides line up with TRBD2. The CDR3 covers 16 residues. V lost 0 bases to trimming and J lost 8 bases; unmatched junction nucleotides: 6. Germline V lookup: CDR1 MNHNS, CDR2 SASEGT. The CDR3 DNA reads TGTGCCAGCAGTGAAGCGCTAGCGGGAGGAGTGGATGAGCAGTTCTTC. This translates into CASSEALAGGVDEQFF.

The V call is TRBV18, the J call TRBJ2-3, with D perhaps matching TRBD2 (5 bases). The CDR3 is 16 amino acids. Germline V gene lookup returns CDR1 KGHSH and CDR2 LQKENI. V gave up 3 bases and J gave up 0 bases, with 13 bases separating them. The CDR3 spells CASSPVIAPSTDTQYF. The CDR3, as DNA: TGTGCCAGCTCACCCGTAATAGCGCCTAGCACAGATACGCAGTATTTT.

V is TRBV18 and J is TRBJ2-7; the match to TRBD2 covers 13 bases. Unmatched junction bases numbered 8, after V lost 4 bases and J lost 2 bases. The CDR3 extends over 17 amino acids. Germline CDR1 reads KGHSH; CDR2 reads LQKENI. In DNA, the CDR3 is TGTGCCAGCTCACGCGGGACTAGCGGGACCCTCGCCTACGAGCAGTACTTC. Amino acid sequence: CASSRGTSGTLAYEQYF.

The rearrangement uses TRBV6-1 and TRBJ2-4, with unresolved D. The CDR3 is 13 residues long. Germline CDR1 reads MNHNS; CDR2 reads SASEGT. Trimming cost V 5 bases and J 6 bases, with 11 bases left between them. CDR3 in amino acids: CASSQSDGNIQYF. CDR3 coding DNA: TGTGCCAGCAGTCAATCCGACGGAAACATTCAGTACTTC.

The genes are TRBV7-2 and TRBJ2-7; D unresolved. The CDR3 is 15 residues long. Germline V gene lookup returns CDR1 SGHTA and CDR2 FQGNSA. Trimming removed 2 bases from V and 0 bases from J, with 11 bases in between. As DNA, the CDR3 is TGTGCCAGCAGCTTAATGGGCGGAAGCTCCTACGAGCAGTACTTC. This codes for CASSLMGGSSYEQYF. Looking up the rest from reference TRBV7-2 and TRBJ2-7 gives the full variable domain: GAGVSQSPSNKVTEKGKDVELRCDPISGHTALYWYRQSLGQGLEFLIYFQGNSAPDKSGLPSDRFSAERTGGSVSTLTIQRTQQEDSAVYLCASSLMGGSSYEQYFGPGTRLTVT.

The chain recombines TRBV27 with TRBJ1-1; tentatively, D is TRBD1 (6 bases). In germline, CDR1 is MNHEY, CDR2 SMNVEV (reference sequence). The CDR3 length is 15 residues. Trimming took 8 bases from V and 0 from J, leaving 16 bases between them. In DNA, the CDR3 is TGTGCCAGCGTTATGGGGGGGCCGATGAACACTGAAGCTTTCTTT. Its translation: CASVMGGPMNTEAFF.

The chain carries TRBV7-6 and TRBJ2-1; TRBD2 aligns across 14 bases. Trimming took 5 bases from V and 3 from J; bases not matched to a gene: 12. This CDR3 spans 19 amino acids. Germline CDR1 reads SGHVS; CDR2 reads FNYEAQ. The DNA for the CDR3 is TGTGCCAGCAGCCGCCCGGGACTAGCGGGAGATCTTGGCTACAATGAGCAGTTCTTC. Its translation is CASSRPGLAGDLGYNEQFF.